The next 2 T cell receptor beta chains were all read from a single sample in a study of T-cell reconstitution after alpha-beta-depleted transplantation in children. A TCRbeta library incorporating unique molecular identifiers was prepared. TCRdb recomputed calls from the PCR reads with MiXCR, one row per CDR3 protein. The sample includes hundreds of thousands of distinct CDR3 sequences, less than 15% of them seen just once. The sample consisted of PBMCs, taken before TCRalphabeta/CD19-depleted stem cell transplant. These receptors all stem from a girl between 2 and 10 years old with congenital amegakaryocytic thrombocytopenia, due to receive a stem cell transplant.

This clonotype has ten or more counts. V gene TRBV6-1 combines with J gene TRBJ2-3; 10 nucleotides align to TRBD2. Germline loops: CDR1 MNHNS, CDR2 SASEGT. V was clipped by 6 bases and J by 4 bases; unmatched bases: 7. The CDR3 extends over 15 amino acids. The DNA for the CDR3 is TGTGCCAGCAGACGGACTAGCGGCCGTTCAGATACGCAGTATTTT. The encoded protein is CASRRTSGRSDTQYF.

This clonotype has a count of ten or more. The chain carries TRBV7-3 and TRBJ2-3; D might be TRBD1 (5 bases). Germline CDR1 and CDR2: SGHTA and FQGTGA. CDR3 size: 15 residues. Trimming took off 1 base at V and 6 bases at J, with 14 bases between the two ends. Here the CDR3 reads CASSLMSGRLDTQYF. CDR3 nucleotides: TGTGCCAGCAGCTTAATGTCAGGGCGTCTTGATACGCAGTATTTT.